This TCR beta chain was sequenced in a study of blood T cell repertoires in COVID-19. Study as a whole: There were acute and convalescent COVID-19 samples, and they came from the United States, Italy and Spain.

Unmatched junction bases numbered 13, after V lost 5 bases and J lost 8 bases. The CDR3 covers 16 residues. Germline loops: CDR1 SGHAT, CDR2 FQNNGV. The protocol was immunoSEQ multiplex PCR, while the TCRdb copy is restricted to in-frame clones and leaves out a portion. This table holds under 200,000 clones, about four fifths found once. V gene TRBV11-2 combines with J gene TRBJ1-4, with 8 bases fitting TRBD1. Sample: peripheral blood. This clonotype originated in a man between 65 and 85 years old with active or convalescent COVID-19. CDR3 protein: CASSPGQGGSGEKLFF. The CDR3, as DNA: TGTGCCAGCAGCCCCGGACAGGGAGGATCAGGGGAAAAACTGTTTTTT. The full variable domain, its missing parts supplied by reference TRBV11-2 and TRBJ1-4, is EAGVAQSPRYKIIEKRQSVAFWCNPISGHATLYWYQQILGQGPKLLIQFQNNGVVDDSQLPKDRFSAERLKGVDSTLKIQPAKLEDSAVYLCASSPGQGGSGEKLFFGSGTQLSVL.